The 4 T cell receptor beta chains presented below share a single source sample, sequenced in a study of cytomegalovirus exposure and HLA in healthy donors (dated by TCRdb to 2015 to 2018). Library generation was performed with the immunoSEQ multiplex PCR assay. A mixture of 60 forward primers for TCR Vbeta segments and 13 reverse primers for TCR Jbeta segments was used in the multiplex PCR. TCRdb stores this immuneACCESS table with in-frame sequences only. Part of the clones is absent; in the studies checked, under half of the shortfall reflects unresolved V genes, and no reason is known for the rest. The sample's own table lists approximately 77,000 clones. The ten largest clones add up to about 4.6% of the sample. Sequencing was done on a sample of PBMCs. The origin of the receptors is a young man in good health and CMV-seronegative.

The genes are TRBV5-6 and TRBJ1-2, with 9 bases matching TRBD1. The junction had 9 bases not matched to a gene; V was cut back by 4 bases and J by 5 bases. The CDR3 covers 15 residues. Germline CDR1 is SGHDT and CDR2 is YYEEEE. The DNA of the CDR3 is TGTGCCAGCAGCCGGGGACAGGGATTTTTTTATGGCTACACCTTC. Translating gives CASSRGQGFFYGYTF.

The chain uses TRBV10-3 and TRBJ1-2; 7 bases are a match to TRBD1. The germline V gene encodes CDR1 ENHRY and CDR2 SYGVKD. The ends lost 1 base at V and 3 bases at J; junction bases unmatched: 11. CDR3 length: 17 residues. DNA of the CDR3: TGTGCCATCAGTGAGTGGCAGGGGGAGGATGTGGACTATGGCTACACCTTC. As protein: CAISEWQGEDVDYGYTF.

This sequence joins TRBV18 and TRBJ1-4; TRBD1 is a possible D gene (5 bases). CDR3 length: 14 amino acids. Germline V lookup: CDR1 KGHSH, CDR2 LQKENI. V dropped 2 bases and J dropped 8 bases, with 12 bases sitting between them. In nucleotides, the CDR3 is TGTGCCAGCTCACCATCGGGGGGAGGCGAAAAACTGTTTTTT. It is translated as CASSPSGGGEKLFF.

J is TRBJ2-7 and V is TRBV4-2; 12 bases agree with TRBD2. V trimming: 5 bases; J trimming: 3 bases; junction bases outside the gene matches: 5. The CDR3 runs to 15 residues. The germline CDR1 and CDR2 sequences are LGHNA and YNFKEQ. The CDR3: CASSSSGGVDYEQYF. CDR3 sequence (DNA): TGTGCCAGCAGCTCTAGCGGGGGGGTCGACTACGAGCAGTACTTC.